These 18 T cell receptor beta chains came from one sample sequenced in a study of blood T cell repertoires in COVID-19. The data were produced by immunoSEQ multiplex PCR, yet TCRdb's version contains in-frame clones alone and is incomplete. The sample lists hundreds of thousands of clones, around 87% seen once, with approximately 1% in the top ten. Specimen: PBMCs or T cells enriched from blood (not recorded which). These receptors were obtained from a man aged 18 to 30 who had recovered from COVID-19.

The chain couples TRBV19 to TRBJ2-3; D is possibly TRBD2 (6 bases). The V gene's germline CDR1 is LNHDA and CDR2 SQIVND (reference sequence). Trimming cost V 6 bases and J 0 bases, with 16 bases left between them. The CDR3 runs to 16 residues. The CDR3 nucleotides are TGTGCCAGTAGGAGCCCTGGCGGAGGGAGCACAGATACGCAGTATTTT. It yields the protein CASRSPGGGSTDTQYF.

This rearrangement joins TRBV21-1 to TRBJ2-7; TRBD1 is taken as the D call from the table, unchecked against the DNA. TRBV21-1 is labeled a pseudogene. The CDR3 contains 13 residues. The CDR3 loop reads CASSKRDRDEQYF. CDR3 nucleotides: TGTGCCAGCAGCAAACGGGACAGGGACGAGCAGTACTTC.

The chain combines TRBV6-4 with TRBJ2-1, with 10 bases aligning to TRBD2. V trimming: 3 bases; J trimming: 5 bases; junction bases outside the gene matches: 16. CDR1 and CDR2 (germline): MRHNA, SNTAGT. This CDR3 comprises 19 residues. CDR3 bases: TGTGCCAGCAGTGAATTTCTGACAGTAGCGGGGGGCTGGGACAATGAGCAGTTCTTC. This gives the protein CASSEFLTVAGGWDNEQFF.

This rearrangement joins TRBV2 to TRBJ2-3; 7 nucleotides align to TRBD1. CDR3 length: 15 residues. Germline assignment: CDR1 SNHLY and CDR2 FYNNEI. J gave up 1 base and V 4 bases, and 5 bases lay outside the gene matches. For the CDR3, the DNA is TGTGCCAGCAGTGTTAGGACAGGCGGCACAGATACGCAGTATTTT. This codes for CASSVRTGGTDTQYF.

This chain joins TRBV24-1 and TRBJ2-1; 7 nucleotides agree with TRBD1. The junction had 5 bases not matched to a gene; V was cut back by 4 bases and J by 6 bases. The germline gives CDR1 KGHDR, CDR2 SFDVKD. CDR3 length equals 14 residues. The CDR3 DNA is TGTGCCACCAGTGACGCGACAGGGATCAATGAGCAGTTCTTC. Translating it yields CATSDATGINEQFF.

The chain links TRBV20-1 to TRBJ1-2, with D unresolved. The CDR3 totals 10 residues. Germline CDR1 is DFQATT and CDR2 is SNEGSKA (reference sequence). The CDR3 bases are TGCAGATCAGGTGAAGAGGGCTACACCTTC. Protein product: CRSGEEGYTF.

The rearrangement links TRBV4-3 to TRBJ1-4; a weak D match, TRBD1 (5 bases). Germline CDR1 LGHNA, CDR2 YSLEER. Trimming took off 0 bases at V and 0 bases at J, with 11 bases between the two ends. This CDR3 has 17 residues. This CDR3 reads CASSQDRGGPTNEKLFF. As DNA, the CDR3 is TGCGCCAGCAGCCAAGATCGGGGGGGTCCAACTAATGAAAAACTGTTTTTT.

The rearrangement uses TRBV9 and TRBJ2-3; 8 bases align to TRBD1. Germline V gene data show CDR1 as SGDLS and CDR2 as YYNGEE. The CDR3 runs to 13 residues. With 0 bases clipped from V and 14 bases from J, the junction kept 8 bases outside the gene matches. CDR3 sequence (DNA): TGTGCCAGCAGCGTAGGTGTCCAGGGGGCGGCGTATTTT. Protein: CASSVGVQGAAYF.

The chain joins TRBV2 to TRBJ2-2; D perhaps matches TRBD1 (6 bases). Germline assignment: CDR1 SNHLY and CDR2 FYNNEI. The CDR3 consists of 16 residues. The ends were cut back, 4 bases at V and 0 bases at J, with 12 bases in the middle. The CDR3 DNA sequence: TGTGCCAGCAGTGTACAGGGCATTACGAACACCGGGGAGCTGTTTTTT. It is translated as CASSVQGITNTGELFF.

This chain uses TRBV7-3 with TRBJ1-1; perhaps TRBD1 as D (6 bases). Germline V gives CDR1 SGHTA, CDR2 FQGTGA. V shed 5 bases and J shed 8 bases, with 12 bases lying between them. This CDR3 contains 12 residues. CDR3 DNA: TGTGCCAGCAGCCCCCGAAGGGGGGAAGCTTTCTTT. Its translation: CASSPRRGEAFF.

The chain uses TRBV9 and TRBJ2-1; tentatively, D is TRBD2 (6 bases). CDR1 and CDR2 (germline): SGDLS, YYNGEE. Trimming removed 3 bases at V and 8 bases at J, with 27 bases between. The CDR3 has 18 amino acids. CDR3 amino acids: CASSATHPTSRFRDEQFF. The DNA for the CDR3 is TGTGCCAGCAGCGCAACCCATCCGACTAGTCGTTTCCGTGATGAGCAGTTCTTC.

This chain joins TRBV15 and TRBJ1-1; weak D call: TRBD1 (5 bases). Trimming stripped 1 base from V and 10 bases from J, with 13 bases between. Per germline, CDR1 LNHNV and CDR2 YYDKDF (reference sequence). This CDR3 is 13 amino acids long. The CDR3 loop is CATSRGAGQAAFF. The CDR3 bases are TGTGCCACCAGCAGAGGGGCAGGGCAGGCAGCTTTCTTT.

The J gene is TRBJ1-1, the V gene TRBV28; D not resolved. Trimming removed 3 bases from V and 4 bases from J, with 6 bases in between. The CDR3 loop spans 12 amino acids. CDR1 is MDHEN and CDR2 is SYDVKM in the germline V gene. The CDR3 DNA reads TGTGCCAGCAGTTTGTACGGCACTGAAGCTTTCTTT. Amino acids: CASSLYGTEAFF.

V usage is TRBV24-1 and J usage is TRBJ1-6, with 8 bases fitting TRBD1. CDR3 length: 18 residues. Trimming took 3 bases from V and 11 from J; bases not matched to a gene: 17. Looked up from germline, CDR1 is KGHDR and CDR2 is SFDVKD. The CDR3 DNA follows: TGTGCCACCAGTGATCGGCGAAGCCGGACAGGGATGTGGACACCCCTCCACTTT. Translated: CATSDRRSRTGMWTPLHF.

The V and J genes are TRBV9 and TRBJ2-3; weak D call: TRBD2 (5 bases). Germline V gene data show CDR1 as SGDLS and CDR2 as YYNGEE. Trimming took 3 bases from V and 4 from J, leaving 15 bases between them. The CDR3 spans 15 residues. CDR3 DNA sequence: TGTGCCAGCAGCGCCTTTGGGAGCGAGGCAGATACGCAGTATTTT. Translating it yields CASSAFGSEADTQYF.

The chain recombines TRBV7-2 with TRBJ2-1, with D perhaps TRBD1 (7 bases). The CDR3 is 15 residues long. The germline gives CDR1 SGHTA, CDR2 FQGNSA. Trimming left V 2 bases short and J 7 bases short, with 15 bases between. CDR3 sequence reads: CASSLIGGGRNEQFF. The CDR3 bases are TGTGCCAGCAGCTTAATAGGAGGGGGCCGGAATGAGCAGTTCTTC.

The V call is TRBV6-5, the J call TRBJ1-1; D not resolved. Germline V gives CDR1 MNHEY, CDR2 SVGAGI. Trimming pared 0 bases from V and 1 base from J, leaving 12 bases between. This CDR3 region has 16 residues. In DNA, the CDR3 is TGTGCCAGCAGTTACTCGACGTCAGGTACGAACACTGAAGCTTTCTTT. Its protein product is CASSYSTSGTNTEAFF.

This chain's CDR3 is CASRALGGSSYEQYF. DNA of the CDR3: TGTGCCAGCAGGGCCCTGGGTGGGAGCTCCTACGAGCAGTACTTC. The rearrangement uses TRBV27 and TRBJ2-7; the D gene is possibly TRBD2 (5 bases). Per germline, CDR1 MNHEY and CDR2 SMNVEV (reference sequence). The CDR3 sequence is 15 residues long. Between the trimmed V and J ends, which lost 6 bases and 0 bases, there was a span of 15 bases.